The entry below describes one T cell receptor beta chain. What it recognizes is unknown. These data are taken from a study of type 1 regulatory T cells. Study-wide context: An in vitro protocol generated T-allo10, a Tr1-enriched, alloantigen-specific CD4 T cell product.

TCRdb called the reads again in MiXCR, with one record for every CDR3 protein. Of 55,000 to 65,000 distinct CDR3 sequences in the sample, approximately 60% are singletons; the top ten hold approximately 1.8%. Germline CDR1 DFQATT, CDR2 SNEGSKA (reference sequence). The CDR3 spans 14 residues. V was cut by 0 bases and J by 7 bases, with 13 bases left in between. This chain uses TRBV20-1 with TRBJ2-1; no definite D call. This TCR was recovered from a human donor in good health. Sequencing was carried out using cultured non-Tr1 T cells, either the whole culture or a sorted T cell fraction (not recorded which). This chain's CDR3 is CSARDPITKNEQFF. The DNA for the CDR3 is TGCAGTGCTAGAGACCCCATTACGAAAAATGAGCAGTTCTTC.